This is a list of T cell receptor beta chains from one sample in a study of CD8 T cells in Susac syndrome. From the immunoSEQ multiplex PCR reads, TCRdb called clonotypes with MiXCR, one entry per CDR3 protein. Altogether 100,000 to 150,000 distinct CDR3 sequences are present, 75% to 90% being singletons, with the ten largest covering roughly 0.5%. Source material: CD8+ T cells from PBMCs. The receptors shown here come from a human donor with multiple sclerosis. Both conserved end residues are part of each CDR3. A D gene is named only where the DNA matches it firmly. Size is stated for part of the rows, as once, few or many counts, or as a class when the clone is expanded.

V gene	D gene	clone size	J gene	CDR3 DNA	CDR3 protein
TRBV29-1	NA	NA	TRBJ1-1	TGCAGCGTTGAATGGGACACTGAAGCTTTCTTT	CSVEWDTEAFF
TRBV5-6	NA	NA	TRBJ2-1	TGTGCCAGCAGCTTTCAGTACTTGTACAATGAGCAGTTCTTC	CASSFQYLYNEQFF
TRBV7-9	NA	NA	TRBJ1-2	TGTGCTACGACACGGGACTTGACATCCTATGGCTACACCTTC	CATTRDLTSYGYTF
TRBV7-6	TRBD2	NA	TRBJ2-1	TGTGCCAGCAGCTTTCGTCTAGCGGGAGATGAGCAGTTCTTC	CASSFRLAGDEQFF
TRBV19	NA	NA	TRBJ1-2	TGTGCCAGTAGTATAGGACTCTCTAACTATGGCTACACCTTC	CASSIGLSNYGYTF
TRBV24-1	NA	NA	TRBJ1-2	TGTGCCACCAGTGAACTACGGGGACGCTATGGCTACACCTTC	CATSELRGRYGYTF
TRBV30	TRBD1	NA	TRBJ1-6	TGTGCCTGGGTGTCCACTCCGGGACAGGGATTGTTAGCCGATAATTCACCCCTCCACTTT	CAWVSTPGQGLLADNSPLHF
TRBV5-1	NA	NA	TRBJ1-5	TGCGCCAGCAGTTTGGGCGACTCGTCCAGTTATCTCAATCAGCCCCAGCATTTT	CASSLGDSSSYLNQPQHF
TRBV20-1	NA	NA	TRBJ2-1	TGCAGTGCTAGAATCGGGGCGGAGACCGGCTCCTACAATGAGCAGTTCTTC	CSARIGAETGSYNEQFF
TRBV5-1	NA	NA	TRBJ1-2	TGCGCCAGCAGCTTTGGCCCCGGAGACTATGGCTACACCTTC	CASSFGPGDYGYTF
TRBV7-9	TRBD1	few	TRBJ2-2	TGTGCCAGCGTGGGGGCAGGGGGCACCGGGGAGCTGTTTTTT	CASVGAGGTGELFF
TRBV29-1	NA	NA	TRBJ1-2	TGCAGCGCCCTCACGGGCCCCTATGGCTACACCTTC	CSALTGPYGYTF
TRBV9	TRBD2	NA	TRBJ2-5	TGTGCCAGCAGCTCGCGACTAGCGGGGTCCATGGAGACCCAGTACTTC	CASSSRLAGSMETQYF
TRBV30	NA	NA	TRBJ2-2	TGTGCCTGGAGTGTATCTAACGCCGGGGAGCTGTTTTTT	CAWSVSNAGELFF
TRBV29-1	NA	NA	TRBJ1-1	TGCAGCGTTGTTAAGGAGGGTGAAGCTTTCTTT	CSVVKEGEAFF
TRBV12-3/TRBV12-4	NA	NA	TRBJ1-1	TGTGCTTGCCAGGGCGGGACGGGCACTGAAGCTTTCTTT	CACQGGTGTEAFF
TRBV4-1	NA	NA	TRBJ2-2	TGCGCCAGCAGCCCCCCCTGGCGGGGCAGCACCGGGGAGCTGTTTTTT	CASSPPWRGSTGELFF
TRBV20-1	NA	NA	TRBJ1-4	TGCAGTGCCAAGGACCCAGGGAAAGAAAAACTGTTTTTT	CSAKDPGKEKLFF
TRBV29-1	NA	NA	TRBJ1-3	TGCAGCGCGACAAGCATAAGGTCCGGAAACACCATATATTTT	CSATSIRSGNTIYF
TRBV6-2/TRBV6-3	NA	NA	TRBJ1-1	TGTGCCAGCAGTTACTCCCTTTTCCAAGCTTTCTTT	CASSYSLFQAFF
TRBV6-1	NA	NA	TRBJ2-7	TGTGCCAGCAGTGCCGTTCGGCAGGGTGGCTACGAGCAGTACTTC	CASSAVRQGGYEQYF
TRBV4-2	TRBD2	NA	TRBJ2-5	TGTGCCAGCAGCCAGGGTCCCCGGTGGCGGGGGGACATCGGGACCCAGTACTTC	CASSQGPRWRGDIGTQYF
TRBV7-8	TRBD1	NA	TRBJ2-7	TGTGCCAGCAGCTCATGGGCGGGACAGGGTTTCTCCTACGAGCAGTACTTC	CASSSWAGQGFSYEQYF
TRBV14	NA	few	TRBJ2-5	TGTGCCAGCAGCCAAGAACAGTTGGGGGAGACCCAGTACTTC	CASSQEQLGETQYF
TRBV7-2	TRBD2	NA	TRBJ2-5	TGTGCCAGCAGCTTAGGATTCCTAGCGGGACTAAAAGAGACCCAGTACTTC	CASSLGFLAGLKETQYF
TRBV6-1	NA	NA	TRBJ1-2	TGTGCCAGCACCCCCGAAGGTCTATCCTCTAACTATGGCTACACCTTC	CASTPEGLSSNYGYTF
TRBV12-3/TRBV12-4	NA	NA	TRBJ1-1	TGTGCCAGCAGTCCCCCCGCGGGGGGGGCTCAGAACACTGAAGCTTTCTTT	CASSPPAGGAQNTEAFF
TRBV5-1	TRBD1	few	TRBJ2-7	TGCGCCAGCAGCTTGGGGGACAGAACCTACGAGCAGTACTTC	CASSLGDRTYEQYF
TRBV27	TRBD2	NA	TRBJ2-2	TGTGCCAGCAGTTTACTACAGCGGGAGCGTGATACCGGGGAGCTGTTTTTT	CASSLLQRERDTGELFF
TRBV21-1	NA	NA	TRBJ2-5	TGTGCCAGCAGCTTTGACAGGGAACAAGAGACCCAGTACTTC	CASSFDREQETQYF
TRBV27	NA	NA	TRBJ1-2	TGTGCCAGCAGCCCAGGACCCCTTTTGGGCTACACCTTC	CASSPGPLLGYTF
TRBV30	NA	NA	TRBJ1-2	TGTGCCTGGATTTTACTGGGAGGGGGGTTTAATGGCTACACCTTC	CAWILLGGGFNGYTF
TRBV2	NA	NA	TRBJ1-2	TGTGCCAGTCTTCTTGAGGGGGGCTATGGCTACACCTTC	CASLLEGGYGYTF
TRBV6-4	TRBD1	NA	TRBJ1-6	TGTGCCAGCAGTGACTCTGGACAGGGGAATTCACCCCTCCACTTT	CASSDSGQGNSPLHF
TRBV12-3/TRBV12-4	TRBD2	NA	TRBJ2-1	TGTGCCAGCAGTACCAAGTTGCGGGAGACGTTCTTC	CASSTKLRETFF
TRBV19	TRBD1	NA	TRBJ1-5	TGTGCCAGTAGTAGCGCGCGGACAGGGGAACCGTATAGCAATCAGCCCCAGCATTTT	CASSSARTGEPYSNQPQHF
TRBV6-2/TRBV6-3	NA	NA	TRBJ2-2	TGTGCCAGCAGTTACTCAGATCTTGGGGGGGAGCTGTTTTTT	CASSYSDLGGELFF
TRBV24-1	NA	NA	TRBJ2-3	TGTGCCACCAGTGATTTGACAGATCTCACAGATACGCAGTATTTT	CATSDLTDLTDTQYF
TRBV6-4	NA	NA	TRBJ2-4	TGTGCCAGCACGAGGGGCGGCTACGACGGATTGAGAAACATTCAGTACTTC	CASTRGGYDGLRNIQYF
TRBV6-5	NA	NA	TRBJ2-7	TGTGCCAGCAGTTACCCTTCCTCCGAGCAGTACTTC	CASSYPSSEQYF
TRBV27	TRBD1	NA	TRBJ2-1	TGTGCCAGCAGTTGGGGGTGGACAGGTGAAAATGAGCAGTTCTTC	CASSWGWTGENEQFF
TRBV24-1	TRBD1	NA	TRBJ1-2	TGTGCCACCAGTGACCTGGGGACAGATTATGGCTACACCTTC	CATSDLGTDYGYTF
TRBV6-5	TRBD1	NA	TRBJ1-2	TGTGCCAGCGGGGACAGGGGCACTTATGGCTACACCTTC	CASGDRGTYGYTF
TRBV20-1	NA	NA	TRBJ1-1	TGCAGTGCTAGAGATTACTCGTACACTGAAGCTTTCTTT	CSARDYSYTEAFF
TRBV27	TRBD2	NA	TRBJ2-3	TGTGCCAGCAGTCCCAACATAGCGGGATGGTCAGATACGCAGTATTTT	CASSPNIAGWSDTQYF
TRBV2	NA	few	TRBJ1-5	TGTGCCAGCAGTCTACAGGGTCCTTGGGGCAATCAGCCCCAGCATTTT	CASSLQGPWGNQPQHF
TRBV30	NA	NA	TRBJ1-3	TGTGCCTGGACTACAGCTGGAAACACCATATATTTT	CAWTTAGNTIYF
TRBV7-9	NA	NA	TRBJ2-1	TGTGCCAGCAGCCCGTCGGCCACCAGCTCCTACAATGAGCAGTTCTTC	CASSPSATSSYNEQFF
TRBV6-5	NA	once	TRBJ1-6	TGTGCCAGCAGTTACTCGAATCCCGGATTTTCACCCCTCCACTTT	CASSYSNPGFSPLHF
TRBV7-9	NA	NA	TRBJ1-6	TGTGCCAGCAGGCCCACTAGCTCCTATAATTCACCCCTCCACTTT	CASRPTSSYNSPLHF
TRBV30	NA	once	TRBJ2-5	TGTGCCTGGAGTCAAAGACTCCCCCAGGACCTGTACCAAGAGACCCAGTACTTC	CAWSQRLPQDLYQETQYF
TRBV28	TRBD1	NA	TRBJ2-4	TGTGCCAGCAGTTCCCCGTTTAGTGGGGACAGAAAGACTTATGTCAAAAACATTCAGTACTTC	CASSSPFSGDRKTYVKNIQYF
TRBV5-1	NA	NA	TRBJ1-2	TGCGCCAGCAGCTTGGTTCAGGGGCGTTTTGGCTACACCTTC	CASSLVQGRFGYTF
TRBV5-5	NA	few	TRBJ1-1	TGTGCCAGCAGCTGGGGGACGGACACTGAAGCTTTCTTT	CASSWGTDTEAFF